These T cell receptor beta chains were read from a single sample in a study of T-cell reconstitution after alpha-beta-depleted transplantation in children. TCRdb passed the PCR reads through MiXCR, listing each CDR3 protein once. In the table there are 200,000 to 250,000 distinct CDR3 sequences, roughly a tenth of which are singletons. The source material was PBMCs from the stem cell graft donor, sampled from the stem cell graft. The receptors come from a human donor who donated a stem cell graft to a child with acute lymphoblastic leukemia. Both conserved end residues are part of each CDR3. D genes are given only for firm matches. Part of the rows lack a size; the others show once, few, many or a class for expanded clones.

cdr3_aa | cdr3_nt | clone_size | j_call | d_call | v_call
CASSFSTVSVGSGNTIYF | TGTGCCAGCAGCTTCTCGACAGTCTCGGTGGGCTCTGGAAACACCATATATTTT | . | TRBJ1-3 | . | TRBV11-2
CASSSGQGASAYGYTF | TGCGCCAGCAGCTCCGGACAGGGGGCCTCGGCCTATGGCTACACCTTC | . | TRBJ1-2 | TRBD1 | TRBV5-1
CASLRGQGGSGELFF | TGTGCCAGCCTCCGCGGGCAGGGGGGTTCCGGGGAGCTGTTTTTT | few | TRBJ2-2 | . | TRBV12-3/TRBV12-4
CASSLFVGARTGELFF | TGTGCCAGCAGTTTGTTCGTGGGGGCGCGCACCGGGGAGCTGTTTTTT | few | TRBJ2-2 | . | TRBV12-3/TRBV12-4
CASRSSGGVNTEAFF | TGTGCCAGCAGGAGCTCAGGGGGAGTGAACACTGAAGCTTTCTTT | . | TRBJ1-1 | TRBD1 | TRBV12-3/TRBV12-4
CASSFFVEGYTF | TGTGCCAGCAGCTTCTTCGTGGAGGGCTACACCTTC | . | TRBJ1-2 | . | TRBV5-4
CATSKGSSGEGNEQFF | TGTGCCACCAGCAAGGGCTCTAGCGGGGAGGGAAATGAGCAGTTCTTC | few | TRBJ2-1 | TRBD2 | TRBV15
CASSGTRTNTEAFF | TGTGCCAGCAGCGGAACTCGGACGAACACTGAAGCTTTCTTT | . | TRBJ1-1 | . | TRBV6-1
CSARAGATNEKLFF | TGCAGTGCTAGAGCAGGGGCAACTAATGAAAAACTGTTTTTT | many | TRBJ1-4 | . | TRBV20-1
CASSLEEREGPIQETQYF | TGTGCCAGCAGCTTAGAAGAGAGAGAGGGACCCATCCAAGAGACCCAGTACTTC | many | TRBJ2-5 | . | TRBV7-8
CASSSQGDTEAFF | TGTGCCAGCAGTTCGCAGGGGGACACTGAAGCTTTCTTT | many | TRBJ1-1 | TRBD1 | TRBV12-3/TRBV12-4
CSALTPPGQGALTEAFF | TGCAGTGCCCTAACCCCGCCGGGACAGGGGGCGCTCACTGAAGCTTTCTTT | few | TRBJ1-1 | TRBD1 | TRBV20-1
CAISGFGQSTGELFF | TGTGCCATCAGTGGGTTCGGACAGAGCACCGGGGAGCTGTTTTTT | many | TRBJ2-2 | . | TRBV10-3
CSARDLGAGQPQHF | TGCAGTGCTAGAGACTTAGGAGCCGGGCAGCCCCAGCATTTT | many | TRBJ1-5 | . | TRBV20-1
CSAIQGPYNEQFF | TGCAGTGCGATACAGGGCCCCTACAATGAGCAGTTCTTC | many | TRBJ2-1 | . | TRBV20-1
CASSLWTGTLSTDTQYF | TGTGCCAGCAGCTTATGGACAGGGACCCTTAGCACAGATACGCAGTATTTT | . | TRBJ2-3 | TRBD1 | TRBV7-2
CSADGPEQYF | TGCAGTGCGGACGGGCCCGAGCAGTACTTC | few | TRBJ2-7 | . | TRBV20-1
CASSLYGAVEAFF | TGTGCCAGCAGCTTATACGGGGCCGTTGAAGCTTTCTTT | many | TRBJ1-1 | . | TRBV11-2
CASRQLAGGLGDTQYF | TGTGCCAGCAGGCAACTAGCGGGGGGGCTCGGAGATACGCAGTATTTT | many | TRBJ2-3 | TRBD2 | TRBV11-2
CASRRGNSPLHF | TGTGCCAGCAGGAGGGGGAATTCACCCCTCCACTTT | many | TRBJ1-6 | . | TRBV27
CASSLGTKASGETQYF | TGTGCCAGCAGCTTAGGGACTAAAGCGTCGGGAGAGACCCAGTACTTC | many | TRBJ2-5 | . | TRBV7-2
CASSSGQGPLNTEAFF | TGTGCCAGCAGCTCTGGACAGGGGCCTTTGAACACTGAAGCTTTCTTT | many | TRBJ1-1 | TRBD1 | TRBV7-9
CASSTGDYNEQFF | TGTGCCAGCAGCACAGGTGATTACAATGAGCAGTTCTTC | many | TRBJ2-1 | . | TRBV5-6
CASRGTGGHQPQHF | TGTGCCAGCAGAGGGACAGGGGGACATCAGCCCCAGCATTTT | many | TRBJ1-5 | TRBD1 | TRBV6-1
CASSFTAGPSSYNEQFF | TGCGCCAGCAGCTTTACGGCGGGTCCGAGCTCCTACAATGAGCAGTTCTTC | many | TRBJ2-1 | . | TRBV5-1
CASSYPSGENTGELFF | TGTGCCAGCAGTTACCCTAGCGGGGAAAACACCGGGGAGCTGTTTTTT | many | TRBJ2-2 | TRBD2 | TRBV6-5
CASSQGQPGTGELFF | TGTGCCAGCAGCCAGGGACAGCCGGGCACCGGGGAGCTGTTTTTT | . | TRBJ2-2 | TRBD1 | TRBV7-8
CSAAFFTGELFF | TGCAGCGCCGCTTTTTTCACCGGGGAGCTGTTTTTT | many | TRBJ2-2 | . | TRBV29-1
CASSLAHLKDRGYEQYF | TGTGCCAGCAGCTTAGCGCATCTTAAGGACAGGGGCTACGAGCAGTACTTC | . | TRBJ2-7 | TRBD1 | TRBV7-2
CASTTLASSTDTQYF | TGTGCCAGCACCACCCTGGCTAGCAGCACAGATACGCAGTATTTT | many | TRBJ2-3 | . | TRBV7-2
CASSPWGGDEQYF | TGTGCCAGCAGCCCGTGGGGGGGAGACGAGCAGTACTTC | . | TRBJ2-7 | TRBD2 | TRBV5-6
CSVESGLQETQYF | TGCAGCGTTGAGTCCGGGCTCCAGGAGACCCAGTACTTC | few | TRBJ2-5 | . | TRBV29-1
CASSSWENTQYF | TGCGCCAGCAGCTCTTGGGAGAATACGCAGTATTTT | many | TRBJ2-3 | . | TRBV4-3
CASSLQGPEPQHF | TGTGCCAGCAGCTTACAAGGTCCCGAGCCCCAGCATTTT | many | TRBJ1-5 | . | TRBV7-6
CASSLSSLRTGGYEQYF | TGTGCCAGCAGCTTAAGTAGTCTTCGTACAGGGGGCTACGAGCAGTACTTC | many | TRBJ2-7 | TRBD1 | TRBV7-9
CATSNSYFSNQPQHF | TGTGCCACCAGCAACAGCTACTTTAGCAATCAGCCCCAGCATTTT | . | TRBJ1-5 | . | TRBV15
CASSYLGGQGVEAFF | TGTGCCAGCAGTTACTTGGGAGGACAGGGTGTTGAAGCTTTCTTT | few | TRBJ1-1 | TRBD1 | TRBV6-2/TRBV6-3
CSAKTGGTDTQYF | TGCAGTGCTAAGACAGGGGGCACAGATACGCAGTATTTT | many | TRBJ2-3 | TRBD1 | TRBV20-1
CASLKGDYTGELFF | TGTGCCAGCTTAAAGGGGGACTACACCGGGGAGCTGTTTTTT | . | TRBJ2-2 | . | TRBV6-1
CSAREGTANTGELFF | TGCAGTGCTAGAGAGGGGACAGCGAACACCGGGGAGCTGTTTTTT | . | TRBJ2-2 | TRBD1 | TRBV20-1
CASSLDMLAGNTGELFF | TGCGCCAGCAGCTTGGATATGTTAGCGGGGAACACCGGGGAGCTGTTTTTT | many | TRBJ2-2 | TRBD2 | TRBV5-1
CASSYSTRGGPQHF | TGTGCCAGCAGTTACTCGACACGGGGAGGGCCCCAGCATTTT | . | TRBJ1-5 | . | TRBV6-5